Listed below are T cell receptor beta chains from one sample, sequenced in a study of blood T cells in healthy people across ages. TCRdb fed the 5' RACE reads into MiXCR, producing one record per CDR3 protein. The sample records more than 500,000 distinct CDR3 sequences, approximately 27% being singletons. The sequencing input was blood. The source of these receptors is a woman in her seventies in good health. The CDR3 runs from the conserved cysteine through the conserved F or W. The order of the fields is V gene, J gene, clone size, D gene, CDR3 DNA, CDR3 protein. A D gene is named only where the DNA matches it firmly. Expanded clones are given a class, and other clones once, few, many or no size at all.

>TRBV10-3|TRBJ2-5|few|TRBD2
TGTGCCATCGGGACTACGGGAACCCAAGAGACCCAGTACTTC
CAIGTTGTQETQYF
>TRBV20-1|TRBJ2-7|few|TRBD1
TGCAGTGCCCTGACAGGGGCCAACGAGCAGTACTTC
CSALTGANEQYF
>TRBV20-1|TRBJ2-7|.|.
TGCAGTGCTAGTGGAGAGCAGACTTCCTACGAGCAGTACTTC
CSASGEQTSYEQYF
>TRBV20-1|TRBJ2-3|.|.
TGCAGTGCTAGATTTTCGACAGCCGGAAGCACAGATACGCAGTATTTT
CSARFSTAGSTDTQYF
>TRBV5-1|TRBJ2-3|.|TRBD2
TGCGCCAGCAGCTTGGTAACTAGCGGGGGAGATACGCAGTATTTT
CASSLVTSGGDTQYF
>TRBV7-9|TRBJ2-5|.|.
TGTGCCAGCAGGGGACTCGGGGAAGCGTGGGAGACCCAGTACTTC
CASRGLGEAWETQYF
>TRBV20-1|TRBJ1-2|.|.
TGCAGTGCTAGAGATGACAGGAAGTATGGCTACACCTTC
CSARDDRKYGYTF
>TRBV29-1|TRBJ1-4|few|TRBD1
TGCAGCGCCGCCTTAGGGACAGGGGCTGAAAAACTGTTTTTT
CSAALGTGAEKLFF
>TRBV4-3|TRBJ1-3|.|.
TGCGCCAGCAGCCAAACTAAGGGAAGAAACACCATATATTTT
CASSQTKGRNTIYF
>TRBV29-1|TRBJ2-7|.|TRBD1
TGCAGCGCCCAAACAGGGGTCAACTCCTACGAGCAGTACTTC
CSAQTGVNSYEQYF
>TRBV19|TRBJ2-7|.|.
TGTGCCAGTAGTCGCCCCTCGGGCCCTAGCTCCTACGAGCAGTACTTC
CASSRPSGPSSYEQYF
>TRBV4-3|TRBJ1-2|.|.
TGCGCCAGCAGCCAAGATCTCGGCGGGGCGTTCTATGGCTACACCTTC
CASSQDLGGAFYGYTF
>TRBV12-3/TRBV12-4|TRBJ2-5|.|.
TGTGCCAGCAGTCACTCAGGGATACAAGAGACCCAGTACTTC
CASSHSGIQETQYF
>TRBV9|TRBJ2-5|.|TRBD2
TGTGCCAGCAGCGTGGGAGCGGGAAACCAAGAGACCCAGTACTTC
CASSVGAGNQETQYF
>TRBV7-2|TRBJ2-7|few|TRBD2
TGTGCCAGCAGCTTAGCCACTAGCGGGGGCTACGAGCAGTACTTC
CASSLATSGGYEQYF
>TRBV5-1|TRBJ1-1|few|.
TGCGCCAGCGGTCCCCTGGGGAGCACTGAAGCTTTCTTT
CASGPLGSTEAFF
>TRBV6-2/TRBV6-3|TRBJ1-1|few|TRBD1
TGTGCCAGCAGTGGGGACAGAATAATGAACACTGAAGCTTTCTTT
CASSGDRIMNTEAFF
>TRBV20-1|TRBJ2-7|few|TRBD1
TGCAGTAGCCGGGACAGGAGCTCCTACGAGCAGTACTTC
CSSRDRSSYEQYF
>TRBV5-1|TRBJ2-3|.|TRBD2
TGCGCCAGCAGTGTAGCAGGGCGCCAAGAGAGGGGAGGGGCAGATACGCAGTATTTT
CASSVAGRQERGGADTQYF
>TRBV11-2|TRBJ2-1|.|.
TGTGCCAGCAGCTTGATGGCTGACTCCCGGGGCTCCTACAATGAGCAGTTCTTC
CASSLMADSRGSYNEQFF
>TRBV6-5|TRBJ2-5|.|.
TGTGCCAGCAGTTCCCAGACGGGGTATGAGTACTTC
CASSSQTGYEYF
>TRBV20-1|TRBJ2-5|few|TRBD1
TGCAGTGCTAGCGACAGGGGATCTGGACAAGAGACCCAGTACTTC
CSASDRGSGQETQYF
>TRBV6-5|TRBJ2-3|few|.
TGTGCCAGCACGCCCTTTGGCACAGATACGCAGTATTTT
CASTPFGTDTQYF
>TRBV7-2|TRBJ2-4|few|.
TGTGCCAGCAGCTGGACCAAACAAAACATTCAGTACTTC
CASSWTKQNIQYF
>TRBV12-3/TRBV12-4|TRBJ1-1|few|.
TGTGCCAGCAGTCGACGGAGTTTCACTGAAGCTTTCTTT
CASSRRSFTEAFF
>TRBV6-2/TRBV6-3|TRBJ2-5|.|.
TGTGCCAGCCTCCTTCAAAGGACCCAGTACTTC
CASLLQRTQYF
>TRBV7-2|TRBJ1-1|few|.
TGTGCCAGCAGCCCTCGAGGGGGGGACACTGAAGCTTTCTTT
CASSPRGGDTEAFF
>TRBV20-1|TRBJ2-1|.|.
TGCAGTGCTAGAGACAACAATGAGCAGTTCTTC
CSARDNNEQFF
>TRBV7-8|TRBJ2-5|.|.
TGTGCCAGCAGGGACTTTGGGATGGGGGAGACCCAGTACTTC
CASRDFGMGETQYF
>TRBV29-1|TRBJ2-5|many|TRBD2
TGCAGCGTGAGTCCTAGCGGACAAGAGACCCAGTACTTC
CSVSPSGQETQYF
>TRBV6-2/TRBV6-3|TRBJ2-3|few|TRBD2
TGTGCCAGCACTCCCTCTTGGGGACTAGCGGGCACAGATACGCAGTATTTT
CASTPSWGLAGTDTQYF
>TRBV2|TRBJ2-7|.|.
TGTGCCAGCAGTGATAAGGGATTAAGAGTCTACGAGCAGTACTTC
CASSDKGLRVYEQYF
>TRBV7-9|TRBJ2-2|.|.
TGTGCCAGCAGCTTAGGAATGAACACCGGGGAGCTGTTTTTT
CASSLGMNTGELFF
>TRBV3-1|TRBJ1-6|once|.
TGTGCCAGCAGCCGAACACGACAGGATAATTCACCCCTCCACTTT
CASSRTRQDNSPLHF
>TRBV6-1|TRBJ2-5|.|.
TGTGCCAGCATGGTGGGGTACAGGGAGACCCAGTACTTC
CASMVGYRETQYF
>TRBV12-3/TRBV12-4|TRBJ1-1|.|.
TGTGCCAGCAGTTTATCCGGCCAGGGGACTGAAGCTTCCTTT
CASSLSGQGTEASF